These T cell receptor beta chains were read from a single sample in a study of read filtering for tumor transcriptome and immune sequencing. MiXCR, applied by TCRdb to the reads, yields one record per CDR3 protein. Seen here are around 140,000 distinct CDR3 sequences, 13% observed once, and the top ten hold around 8.3%. Sequenced sample: a population of CD138-negative cells sorted from bone marrow. Receptor source: a donor aged 40 or over with multiple myeloma. CDR3s include the opening cysteine and the closing phenylalanine or tryptophan. A D gene is named only where the DNA matches it firmly. Only some rows state a clone size, as once, few, many or a class for expanded clones.

D gene: TRBD2; clone size: many; J gene: TRBJ2-2; V gene: TRBV5-1; CDR3 protein: CASSPRLAGGLAGELFF; CDR3 DNA: TGCGCCAGCAGCCCAAGACTAGCGGGAGGTTTGGCCGGGGAGCTGTTTTTT
D gene: TRBD1; clone size: few; J gene: TRBJ2-5; V gene: TRBV24-1; CDR3 protein: CATSDLGQGAAETQYF; CDR3 DNA: TGTGCCACCAGTGATTTGGGGCAGGGGGCCGCAGAGACCCAGTACTTC
D gene: TRBD1; clone size: .; J gene: TRBJ1-2; V gene: TRBV29-1; CDR3 protein: CSVSTGALYGYTF; CDR3 DNA: TGCAGCGTTAGCACAGGGGCTCTCTATGGCTACACCTTC
D gene: .; clone size: .; J gene: TRBJ1-1; V gene: TRBV20-1; CDR3 protein: CSARGRSSTEAFF; CDR3 DNA: TGCAGTGCTAGAGGACGGTCTAGCACTGAAGCTTTCTTT
D gene: .; clone size: few; J gene: TRBJ2-2; V gene: TRBV3-1; CDR3 protein: CASSTGILNTGELFF; CDR3 DNA: TGTGCCAGCAGCACAGGGATCCTGAACACCGGGGAGCTGTTTTTT
D gene: TRBD1; clone size: few; J gene: TRBJ2-5; V gene: TRBV5-6; CDR3 protein: CASSPRDRGGETQYF; CDR3 DNA: TGTGCCAGCAGCCCCCGGGACAGGGGGGGAGAGACCCAGTACTTC
D gene: .; clone size: .; J gene: TRBJ2-1; V gene: TRBV6-2/TRBV6-3; CDR3 protein: CASSYSRSTLLGNEQFF; CDR3 DNA: TGTGCCAGCAGTTACTCGAGGTCCACCCTCTTGGGCAATGAGCAGTTCTTC
D gene: .; clone size: many; J gene: TRBJ2-2; V gene: TRBV20-1; CDR3 protein: CSAKDRSNTGELFF; CDR3 DNA: TGCAGTGCGAAAGACAGGTCGAACACCGGGGAGCTGTTTTTT
D gene: .; clone size: medium-sized; J gene: TRBJ1-1; V gene: TRBV7-8; CDR3 protein: CASSRGAGREAFF; CDR3 DNA: TGTGCCAGCAGCCGCGGCGCAGGTCGTGAAGCTTTCTTT
D gene: .; clone size: many; J gene: TRBJ2-3; V gene: TRBV20-1; CDR3 protein: CSAYRVATDTQYF; CDR3 DNA: TGCAGTGCCTACAGGGTTGCCACAGATACGCAGTATTTT
D gene: .; clone size: many; J gene: TRBJ1-3; V gene: TRBV4-1; CDR3 protein: CASSQVRTSGNTIYF; CDR3 DNA: TGCGCCAGCAGCCAAGTGAGGACCTCTGGAAACACCATATATTTT
D gene: .; clone size: many; J gene: TRBJ1-4; V gene: TRBV4-1; CDR3 protein: CASSQEGTGGKTNEKLFF; CDR3 DNA: TGCGCCAGCAGCCAAGAGGGGACCGGGGGCAAAACTAATGAAAAACTGTTTTTT
D gene: TRBD2; clone size: many; J gene: TRBJ2-1; V gene: TRBV7-9; CDR3 protein: CASSLGGGGSYNEQFF; CDR3 DNA: TGTGCCAGCAGCTTAGGGGGGGGAGGCTCTTACAATGAGCAGTTCTTC
D gene: .; clone size: .; J gene: TRBJ2-7; V gene: TRBV18; CDR3 protein: CASSGGTVGGEQYF; CDR3 DNA: TGTGCCAGCTCGGGCGGGACAGTCGGCGGCGAGCAGTACTTC
D gene: .; clone size: many; J gene: TRBJ2-1; V gene: TRBV11-3; CDR3 protein: CASTLGGREQFF; CDR3 DNA: TGTGCCAGCACCTTGGGAGGCCGTGAGCAGTTCTTC
D gene: .; clone size: .; J gene: TRBJ2-1; V gene: TRBV24-1; CDR3 protein: CATCDPTASSYNEQFF; CDR3 DNA: TGTGCCACCTGTGATCCGACGGCTAGCTCCTACAATGAGCAGTTCTTC
D gene: TRBD1; clone size: many; J gene: TRBJ1-4; V gene: TRBV6-2/TRBV6-3; CDR3 protein: CASRSDRGPTNEKLLF; CDR3 DNA: TGTGCCAGCAGATCGGACAGGGGGCCAACTAATGAAAAACTGCTTTTT
D gene: TRBD1; clone size: many; J gene: TRBJ2-7; V gene: TRBV6-2/TRBV6-3; CDR3 protein: CASSYSTGGAEQYF; CDR3 DNA: TGTGCCAGCAGTTATTCTACAGGGGGCGCGGAGCAGTACTTC
D gene: .; clone size: many; J gene: TRBJ1-5; V gene: TRBV6-5; CDR3 protein: CASSYSPEGQPQHF; CDR3 DNA: TGTGCCAGCAGTTACTCACCGGAGGGTCAGCCCCAGCATTTT
D gene: .; clone size: many; J gene: TRBJ2-3; V gene: TRBV6-5; CDR3 protein: CASTGGPGADTQYF; CDR3 DNA: TGTGCCAGCACAGGAGGTCCGGGCGCAGATACGCAGTATTTT
D gene: .; clone size: few; J gene: TRBJ2-5; V gene: TRBV7-9; CDR3 protein: CASSSWSSVGQYQETQYF; CDR3 DNA: TGTGCCAGCAGCTCTTGGAGCTCTGTGGGGCAGTACCAAGAGACCCAGTACTTC
D gene: TRBD1; clone size: many; J gene: TRBJ2-1; V gene: TRBV12-3/TRBV12-4; CDR3 protein: CASSLDPGQGMGNEQFF; CDR3 DNA: TGTGCCAGCAGTTTAGATCCGGGACAGGGCATGGGGAATGAGCAGTTCTTC
D gene: .; clone size: few; J gene: TRBJ2-5; V gene: TRBV25-1; CDR3 protein: CASSELGVGRETQYF; CDR3 DNA: TGTGCCAGCAGTGAATTGGGGGTCGGGCGAGAGACCCAGTACTTC
D gene: .; clone size: many; J gene: TRBJ2-7; V gene: TRBV20-1; CDR3 protein: CSAAWRGLGEQYF; CDR3 DNA: TGCAGTGCTGCGTGGCGGGGCCTCGGAGAGCAGTACTTC
D gene: .; clone size: .; J gene: TRBJ1-3; V gene: TRBV12-3/TRBV12-4; CDR3 protein: CASRGGGNTIYF; CDR3 DNA: TGTGCCAGTAGGGGGGGTGGAAACACCATATATTTT
D gene: .; clone size: many; J gene: TRBJ1-5; V gene: TRBV29-1; CDR3 protein: CSAKDTSNQPQHF; CDR3 DNA: TGCAGCGCCAAGGACACTAGCAATCAGCCCCAGCATTTT
D gene: TRBD2; clone size: .; J gene: TRBJ2-3; V gene: TRBV5-1; CDR3 protein: CASCSGTSGSTDTQYF; CDR3 DNA: TGCGCCAGTTGCTCTGGGACTAGCGGGAGCACAGATACGCAGTATTTT
D gene: .; clone size: many; J gene: TRBJ1-1; V gene: TRBV20-1; CDR3 protein: CSATHPAGRGTEAFF; CDR3 DNA: TGCAGTGCTACCCATCCGGCCGGAAGGGGCACTGAAGCTTTCTTT
D gene: TRBD2; clone size: many; J gene: TRBJ2-1; V gene: TRBV20-1; CDR3 protein: CSAGDGRDEQFF; CDR3 DNA: TGCAGTGCCGGCGACGGGAGGGATGAGCAGTTCTTC
D gene: TRBD1; clone size: many; J gene: TRBJ2-1; V gene: TRBV19; CDR3 protein: CASISGTGSRYEQFF; CDR3 DNA: TGTGCCAGTATCTCCGGGACAGGGAGTCGCTATGAGCAGTTCTTC
D gene: .; clone size: many; J gene: TRBJ2-7; V gene: TRBV11-3; CDR3 protein: CASSSTHRDGYEQYF; CDR3 DNA: TGTGCCAGCAGCTCCACACACCGGGACGGCTACGAGCAGTACTTC
D gene: .; clone size: many; J gene: TRBJ2-7; V gene: TRBV10-3; CDR3 protein: CAISESLQGNEQYF; CDR3 DNA: TGTGCCATCAGTGAGTCGTTACAGGGAAACGAGCAGTACTTC
D gene: TRBD2; clone size: many; J gene: TRBJ2-1; V gene: TRBV12-3/TRBV12-4; CDR3 protein: CASSRATSGRAYEQFF; CDR3 DNA: TGTGCCAGCAGCCGCGCCACTAGCGGGAGGGCGTATGAGCAGTTCTTC
D gene: TRBD2; clone size: many; J gene: TRBJ2-7; V gene: TRBV5-4; CDR3 protein: CASSNPTSGRGLPYEQYF; CDR3 DNA: TGTGCCAGCAGCAATCCGACTAGCGGGAGGGGACTGCCCTACGAGCAGTACTTC
D gene: .; clone size: many; J gene: TRBJ1-3; V gene: TRBV7-2; CDR3 protein: CASSPTGSPGNTIYF; CDR3 DNA: TGTGCCAGCAGCCCTACAGGGTCCCCTGGAAACACCATATATTTT
D gene: TRBD2; clone size: many; J gene: TRBJ2-7; V gene: TRBV7-2; CDR3 protein: CASSSWTSGRNEQYF; CDR3 DNA: TGTGCCAGCAGCTCGTGGACTAGCGGGAGGAACGAGCAGTACTTC
D gene: TRBD1; clone size: many; J gene: TRBJ1-1; V gene: TRBV29-1; CDR3 protein: CSAWTGMNTEAFF; CDR3 DNA: TGCAGCGCATGGACAGGGATGAACACTGAAGCTTTCTTT
D gene: .; clone size: many; J gene: TRBJ1-1; V gene: TRBV5-1; CDR3 protein: CASSLEGSGTEAFF; CDR3 DNA: TGCGCCAGCAGCTTGGAGGGATCTGGCACTGAAGCTTTCTTT
D gene: .; clone size: many; J gene: TRBJ2-2; V gene: TRBV24-1; CDR3 protein: CAVKRGTSGELFF; CDR3 DNA: TGTGCCGTAAAAAGGGGGACGAGCGGGGAGCTGTTTTTT
D gene: TRBD2; clone size: many; J gene: TRBJ2-3; V gene: TRBV3-1; CDR3 protein: CASSHTGGTDTQYF; CDR3 DNA: TGTGCCAGCAGCCATACGGGGGGAACAGATACGCAGTATTTT
D gene: TRBD2; clone size: many; J gene: TRBJ2-1; V gene: TRBV12-5; CDR3 protein: CASASSGSSYNEQFF; CDR3 DNA: TGTGCTAGTGCGTCTAGCGGGAGCTCCTACAATGAGCAGTTCTTC
D gene: TRBD1; clone size: .; J gene: TRBJ1-4; V gene: TRBV12-3/TRBV12-4; CDR3 protein: CASGYGTDNEKLFF; CDR3 DNA: TGTGCCAGCGGTTACGGGACAGATAATGAAAAACTGTTTTTT